The clone carrying this TCR beta chain turned up a few times. Its antigen is not identified. A J-beta primer mix and a sample-barcoded 5' primer were used in a second PCR of about 7 to 12 cycles. MiXCR, run by TCRdb on the 5' RACE reads, gives a single entry per CDR3 protein. Of roughly 1,800,000 distinct CDR3 sequences listed, around half are singletons. The sample is drawn from a study of blood T cells in healthy people across ages. Findings and limits, study-wide: It was not known whether donors were CMV positive (a possible confounder of expanded clonotype changes).

The CDR3 covers 14 residues. The ends were cut back, 1 base at V and 4 bases at J, with 10 bases in the middle. This TCR was sampled from a woman in her thirties or forties in good health. The chain employs TRBV12-3 or TRBV12-4 and TRBJ2-5; no clear D gene. The specimen was blood. CDR3 sequence reads: CASSLEVAVETQYF. The CDR3, as DNA: TGTGCCAGCAGTTTAGAGGTGGCAGTAGAGACCCAGTACTTC.